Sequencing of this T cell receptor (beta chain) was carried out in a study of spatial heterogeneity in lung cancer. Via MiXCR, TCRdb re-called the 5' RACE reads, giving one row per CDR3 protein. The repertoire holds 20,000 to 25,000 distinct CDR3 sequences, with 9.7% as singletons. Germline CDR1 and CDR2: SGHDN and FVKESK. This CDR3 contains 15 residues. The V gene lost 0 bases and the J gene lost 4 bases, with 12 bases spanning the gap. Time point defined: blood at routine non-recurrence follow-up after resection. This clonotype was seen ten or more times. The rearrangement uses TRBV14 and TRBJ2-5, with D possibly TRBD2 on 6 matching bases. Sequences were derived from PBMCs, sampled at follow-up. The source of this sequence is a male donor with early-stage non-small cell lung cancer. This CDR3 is CASSQEPGAGETQYF. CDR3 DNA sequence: TGTGCCAGCAGCCAAGAACCGGGAGCGGGAGAGACCCAGTACTTC.